The rows below give T cell receptor beta chains drawn from one sample of a study of T cells in localized non-small cell lung cancer. Produced via immunoSEQ multiplex PCR; TCRdb's table is partial and in-frame only. The profile shows some 40,000 clones, more than 80% of them singletons. The sample here was peripheral blood, taken before any cancer treatment. Receptors were obtained from a female donor over 55 with stage I lung adenocarcinoma. Both conserved end residues are part of each CDR3. The D gene is left open where the match is weak. Rows may omit the clone size; those that give it use once, few, many or a size class.

NA | TRBJ2-3 | TRBV19 | TRBD1 | CASARDRGTDTQYF | TGTGCCAGCGCCAGGGACAGGGGGACAGATACGCAGTATTTT
NA | TRBJ1-1 | TRBV6-1 | NA | CASSVWGYTEAFF | TGTGCCAGCAGTGTATGGGGTTACACTGAAGCTTTCTTT
NA | TRBJ2-2 | TRBV9 | NA | CASSVGKAVGVWRTNTGELFF | TGTGCCAGCAGCGTAGGTAAGGCCGTAGGTGTGTGGCGAACGAACACCGGGGAGCTGTTTTTT
NA | TRBJ2-3 | TRBV4-2 | NA | CASSQAGEPVGRHTQYF | TGTGCCAGCAGCCAAGCGGGAGAACCCGTCGGCAGGCATACGCAGTATTTT
NA | TRBJ1-1 | TRBV12-5 | TRBD1 | CASGLVQGAEAFF | TGTGCTAGTGGTTTGGTACAGGGGGCTGAAGCTTTCTTT
NA | TRBJ1-6 | TRBV19 | NA | CASSIANSSPRSPLHF | TGTGCCAGTAGTATAGCGAACTCTTCACCTCGTTCACCCCTCCACTTT
once | TRBJ2-5 | TRBV7-9 | TRBD2 | CASSLIASGRPREETQYF | TGTGCCAGCAGCTTAATTGCTAGCGGGCGTCCTCGGGAAGAGACCCAGTACTTC
NA | TRBJ1-1 | TRBV5-4 | NA | CASSVPPGTMNTEAFF | TGTGCCAGCAGCGTCCCGCCAGGGACCATGAACACTGAAGCTTTCTTT
NA | TRBJ1-3 | TRBV5-1 | NA | CASSPDPSGNTIYF | TGCGCCAGCAGCCCAGACCCCTCTGGAAACACCATATATTTT
NA | TRBJ2-2 | TRBV2 | NA | CASSPQGPHTGELFF | TGTGCCAGCAGTCCACAGGGTCCTCACACCGGGGAGCTGTTTTTT
NA | TRBJ1-3 | TRBV6-5 | NA | CASSYEGNSGNTIYF | TGTGCCAGCAGTTATGAGGGTAACTCTGGAAACACCATATATTTT
NA | TRBJ1-1 | TRBV19 | TRBD1 | CASRPKGGTGEAEAFF | TGTGCCAGTAGACCCAAGGGGGGGACAGGGGAGGCTGAAGCTTTCTTT
NA | TRBJ2-5 | TRBV7-9 | TRBD1 | CASYRGFQETQYF | TGTGCCAGCTACAGGGGCTTCCAAGAGACCCAGTACTTC
NA | TRBJ2-7 | TRBV27 | NA | CASGRGGAGEQYF | TGTGCCAGCGGGAGGGGGGGGGCGGGGGAGCAGTACTTC
NA | TRBJ2-5 | TRBV9 | NA | CASSLAREETQYF | TGTGCCAGCAGCCTAGCGCGAGAAGAGACCCAGTACTTC
once | TRBJ1-2 | TRBV6-4 | NA | CASSDLSVLGGYTF | TGTGCCAGCAGTGACCTATCGGTTTTGGGTGGCTACACCTTC
once | TRBJ1-1 | TRBV9 | TRBD1 | CASSVGTGFLSTEAFF | TGTGCCAGCAGCGTAGGGACAGGGTTCCTCTCCACTGAAGCTTTCTTT
NA | TRBJ2-3 | TRBV19 | TRBD2 | CASSIGSGRGADTQYF | TGTGCCAGTAGTATAGGGTCAGGGAGGGGTGCAGATACGCAGTATTTT
NA | TRBJ1-6 | TRBV2 | NA | CASSGGQNNSPLHF | TGTGCCAGCAGTGGAGGACAGAATAATTCACCCCTCCACTTT
once | TRBJ2-1 | TRBV11-3 | TRBD1 | CASSLTWTGEQFF | TGTGCCAGCAGCCTTACCTGGACAGGAGAGCAGTTCTTC
NA | TRBJ1-5 | TRBV5-6 | TRBD1 | CASSMYGTGVQPQHF | TGTGCCAGCAGCATGTACGGGACAGGGGTTCAGCCCCAGCATTTT
NA | TRBJ2-3 | TRBV7-9 | TRBD1 | CATGDRAHSDTQYF | TGTGCCACAGGGGACAGGGCCCACTCAGATACGCAGTATTTT
NA | TRBJ2-3 | TRBV5-1 | NA | CASSLVGQGGTDTQYF | TGCGCCAGCAGCTTGGTCGGCCAGGGTGGTACAGATACGCAGTATTTT
once | TRBJ1-2 | TRBV6-1 | TRBD1 | CASRRDRGPYGYTF | TGTGCCAGCAGACGGGACAGGGGCCCATATGGCTACACCTTC
NA | TRBJ1-3 | TRBV9 | TRBD1 | CASSNPRGQGETGNTIYF | TGTGCCAGCAGCAACCCCAGGGGGCAGGGGGAAACTGGAAACACCATATATTTT
NA | TRBJ1-6 | TRBV27 | TRBD1 | CASSSRTGRIGSPLHF | TGTGCCAGCAGTTCCCGGACAGGGAGGATAGGTTCACCCCTCCACTTT